This passage covers 3 T cell receptor beta chains from one sample sequenced in a study of blood T cell repertoires in COVID-19. The data were produced by immunoSEQ multiplex PCR, yet TCRdb's version contains in-frame clones alone and is incomplete. This repertoire shows a few hundred thousand clones, about 92% found once; its top ten account for less than 5%. The sample was peripheral blood. Receptors originate from a woman in her fifties or sixties with COVID-19, enrolled during active disease.

The chain has TRBV5-1 and TRBJ1-6, with 12 bases identical to TRBD1. This CDR3 contains 17 residues. V was pared by 4 bases and J by 4 bases, with 6 bases of the junction left unmatched. CDR1 and CDR2 from the germline V gene are SGHRS and YFSETQ. In DNA form, the CDR3 reads TGCGCCAGCAGCCTCGGGACAGGGGGCTGGTATAATTCACCCCTCCACTTT. Translating it yields CASSLGTGGWYNSPLHF. Together with reference TRBV5-1 and TRBJ1-6, the CDR3 gives the full variable domain: KAGVTQTPRYLIKTRGQQVTLSCSPISGHRSVSWYQQTPGQGLQFLFEYFSETQRNKGNFPGRFSGRQFSNSRSEMNVSTLELGDSALYLCASSLGTGGWYNSPLHFGNGTRLTVT.

The gene calls are TRBV21-1 and TRBJ1-1. TRBV21-1 is classified as a pseudogene. CDR3 length equals 16 residues. The CDR3 is CASEYLGRGGGTEAFF. The CDR3 region has the DNA TGTGCCAGCGAATACTTAGGGAGGGGAGGCGGCACTGAAGCTTTCTTT.

Here the CDR3 DNA reads TGCGCCAGCAGCTTGAACAAGGGGCCCTATGGCTACACCTTC. Protein sequence: CASSLNKGPYGYTF. V is TRBV5-1 and J is TRBJ1-2, with D possibly matching TRBD1 (5 bases). The CDR3 is 14 residues long. V was clipped by 1 base and J by 4 bases, with 11 bases between them. Germline assignment: CDR1 SGHRS and CDR2 YFSETQ. The whole variable domain, remainder taken from reference TRBV5-1 and TRBJ1-2, is KAGVTQTPRYLIKTRGQQVTLSCSPISGHRSVSWYQQTPGQGLQFLFEYFSETQRNKGNFPGRFSGRQFSNSRSEMNVSTLELGDSALYLCASSLNKGPYGYTFGSGTRLTVV.